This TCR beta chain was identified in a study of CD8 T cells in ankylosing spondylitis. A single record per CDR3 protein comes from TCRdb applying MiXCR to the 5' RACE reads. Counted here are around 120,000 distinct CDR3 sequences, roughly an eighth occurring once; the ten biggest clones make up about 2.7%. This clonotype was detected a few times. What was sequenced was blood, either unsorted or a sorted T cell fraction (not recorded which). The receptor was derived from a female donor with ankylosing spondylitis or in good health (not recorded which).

The CDR3 sequence is CASSPTGGVRQPQHF. The CDR3 DNA sequence: TGTGCCAGCAGTCCGACAGGGGGGGTCCGGCAGCCCCAGCATTTT. The chain is built from TRBV28 and TRBJ1-5, with 9 bases matching TRBD1. The CDR3 sequence is 15 residues long. The junction had 9 bases not matched to a gene; V was cut back by 5 bases and J by 7 bases. The germline CDR1 and CDR2 sequences are MDHEN and SYDVKM. Combining the CDR3 with reference TRBV28 and TRBJ1-5 gives the whole variable domain DVKVTQSSRYLVKRTGEKVFLECVQDMDHENMFWYRQDPGLGLRLIYFSYDVKMKEKGDIPEGYSVSREKKERFSLILESASTNQTSMYLCASSPTGGVRQPQHFGDGTRLSIL.